Below, one T cell receptor (beta chain) is given with its context. No cognate antigen has been identified for it. No much larger clone is present one base from it, and per-base qualities are unavailable. Genomic DNA was extracted from sorted cells for sequencing of the TCRbeta CDR3 region. The immunoSEQ Assay was used for sequencing of TCRbeta CDR3 regions. TCRdb retrieved this table from immuneACCESS and kept in-frame rearrangements only. Not all clones are present; in checked studies, unresolved V genes account for under half, and no reason is known for the remainder. The sample yields around 63,000 clones; approximately 90% were counted once. The ten largest clones add up to around 1.1% of the sample. The sample comes from a study of OX40 agonist ivuxolimab in advanced cancers. About the full investigation: Ivuxolimab was a fully human IgG2 agonistic monoclonal antibody targeting the costimulatory receptor OX40 (CD134). Intravenous ivuxolimab was administered to patients every 2 weeks at six dose levels: 0.01, 0.1, 0.3, 1.5, 3 and 10 mg/kg. Among the roughly 50 dose-escalation patients, some 20 had hepatocellular carcinoma, some 15 melanoma, 9 renal cell carcinoma and 9 head and neck cancer. A male proportion of 82.7% and a mean age of roughly 58 years, ranging from roughly 23 to 90, were recorded for the dose-escalation cohort. Prior anti-PD-1, anti-PD-L1 or anti-CTLA-4 therapy was permitted, and checkpoint inhibitors had been received by about 36% of dose-escalation patients. Partial responses occurred in three dose-escalation patients: two with cutaneous melanoma and one with hepatocellular carcinoma. The purpose of peripheral TCRbeta sequencing was to test whether ivuxolimab changed TCR sequence diversity and led to clonal T-cell expansion. The paper covers the monotherapy dose-escalation part of the phase I ivuxolimab trial, which included N of about 56 patients. Summary of the overall study and its limitations: Clonal expansion of both CD4+ and CD8+ blood T cells was observed from baseline to week 6 at doses 0.1 to 3.0 mg/kg. The antigen specificity of the clonally expanded peripheral T cells was not determined. In partial responders in the 0.1-3.0 mg/kg groups, normalized peripheral clonal expansion was found to be among the lowest, especially among CD8+ T cells. Low levels of normalized T-cell clonal expansion were also seen in some patients who did not respond. On average, CD8+ T cells showed more expanded clones than CD4+ T cells after ivuxolimab.

Patients with autoimmune disease history or receiving systemic immunosuppression were excluded from the trial. In every dose cohort, peripheral blood was drawn for TCR sequencing at baseline, cycle 4 day 1, and cycle 7 day 1. Samples came from an open-label, multicenter, first-in-human phase I dose-escalation trial of ivuxolimab. Adults with locally advanced or metastatic melanoma, renal cell, hepatocellular, or head and neck squamous cell carcinoma were enrolled in the trial. CD4+ and CD8+ T cells were sorted separately from peripheral blood before TCR sequencing. Ends trimmed: V by 1 base, J by 11 bases; bases unmatched to a gene: 6. Looking up the germline V gene yields CDR1 SNHLY and CDR2 FYNNEI. The cysteine opens and the phenylalanine closes a CDR3 of 14 amino acids. The kept DNA is CDR3 alone, 42 bases in frame from the first base.

The chain is encoded by TRBV2 joined to TRBJ2-1; 9 central nucleotides agree with TRBD2. Sequencing used CD4+ or CD8+ T cells sorted from blood, obtained in a trial of the OX40 agonist ivuxolimab. This TCR was recovered from an adult with an advanced solid tumor such as melanoma, head and neck, liver or kidney cancer. The nucleotides read TGTGCCAGCAGTGAAGGAGGCGGGGGGGCGCAGCAGTTCTTC. Its translation reads: CASSEGGGGAQQFF.